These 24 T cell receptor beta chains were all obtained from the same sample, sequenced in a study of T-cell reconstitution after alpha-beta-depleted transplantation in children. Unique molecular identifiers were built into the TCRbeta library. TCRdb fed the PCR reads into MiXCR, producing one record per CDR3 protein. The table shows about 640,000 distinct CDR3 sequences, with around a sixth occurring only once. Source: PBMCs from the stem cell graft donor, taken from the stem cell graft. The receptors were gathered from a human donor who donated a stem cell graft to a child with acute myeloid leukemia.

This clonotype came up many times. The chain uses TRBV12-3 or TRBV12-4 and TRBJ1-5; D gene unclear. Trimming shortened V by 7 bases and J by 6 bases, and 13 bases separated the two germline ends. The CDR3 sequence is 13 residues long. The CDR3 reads CASNPAKGQPQHF. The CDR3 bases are TGTGCCAGCAACCCAGCGAAGGGTCAGCCCCAGCATTTT.

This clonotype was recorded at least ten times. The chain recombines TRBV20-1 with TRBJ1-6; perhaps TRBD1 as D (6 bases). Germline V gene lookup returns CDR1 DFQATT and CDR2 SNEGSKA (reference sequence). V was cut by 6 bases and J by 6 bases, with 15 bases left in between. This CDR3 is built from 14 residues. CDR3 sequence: CSASPTGLNSPLHF. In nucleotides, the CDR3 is TGCAGTGCCAGCCCGACAGGCCTTAATTCACCCCTCCACTTT.

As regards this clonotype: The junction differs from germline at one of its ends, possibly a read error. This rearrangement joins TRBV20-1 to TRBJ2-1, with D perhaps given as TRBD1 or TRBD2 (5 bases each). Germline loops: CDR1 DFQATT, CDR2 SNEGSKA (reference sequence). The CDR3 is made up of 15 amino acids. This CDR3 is CSARGDRSSYNKQFF. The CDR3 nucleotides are TGCAGTGCTAGAGGGGACCGTAGCTCCTACAATAAGCAGTTCTTC.

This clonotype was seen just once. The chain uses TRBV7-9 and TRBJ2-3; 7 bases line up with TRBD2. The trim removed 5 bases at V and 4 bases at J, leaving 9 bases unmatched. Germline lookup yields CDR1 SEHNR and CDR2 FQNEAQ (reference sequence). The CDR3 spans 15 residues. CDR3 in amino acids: CASSRSGVGADTQYF. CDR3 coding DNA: TGTGCCAGCAGCCGCAGCGGGGTCGGCGCAGATACGCAGTATTTT.

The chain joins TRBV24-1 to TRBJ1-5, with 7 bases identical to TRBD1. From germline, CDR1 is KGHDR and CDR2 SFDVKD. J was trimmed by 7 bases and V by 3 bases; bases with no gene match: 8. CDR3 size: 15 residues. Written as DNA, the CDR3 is TGTGCCACCAGTGATCGGACAGGACAAGGGCAGCCCCAGCATTTT. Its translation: CATSDRTGQGQPQHF.

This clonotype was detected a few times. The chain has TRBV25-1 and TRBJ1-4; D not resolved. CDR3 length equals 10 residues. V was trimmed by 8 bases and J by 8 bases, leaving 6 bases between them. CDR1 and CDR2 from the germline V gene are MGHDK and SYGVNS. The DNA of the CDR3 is TGTGCCAGCGTGGGGGAAAAACTGTTTTTT. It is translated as CASVGEKLFF.

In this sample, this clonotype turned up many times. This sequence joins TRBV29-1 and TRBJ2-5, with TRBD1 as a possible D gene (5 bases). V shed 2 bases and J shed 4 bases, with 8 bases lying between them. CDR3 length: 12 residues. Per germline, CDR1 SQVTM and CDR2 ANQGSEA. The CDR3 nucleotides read TGCAGCGTTGAACAGGGCCGAGAGACCCAGTACTTC. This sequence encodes CSVEQGRETQYF.

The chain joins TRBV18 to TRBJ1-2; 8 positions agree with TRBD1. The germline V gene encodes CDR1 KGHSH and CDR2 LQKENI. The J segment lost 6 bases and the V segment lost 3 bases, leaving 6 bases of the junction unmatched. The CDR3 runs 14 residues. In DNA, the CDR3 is TGTGCCAGCTCACCGGACAGGGCGGAGAATGGCTACACCTTC. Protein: CASSPDRAENGYTF.

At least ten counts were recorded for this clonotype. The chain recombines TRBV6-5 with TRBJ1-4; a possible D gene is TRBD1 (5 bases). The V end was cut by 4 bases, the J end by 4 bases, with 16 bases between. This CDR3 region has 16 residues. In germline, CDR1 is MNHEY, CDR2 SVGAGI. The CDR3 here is CASSWSAGRFNEKLFF. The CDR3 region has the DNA TGTGCCAGCAGTTGGTCAGCAGGGAGATTTAATGAAAAACTGTTTTTT.

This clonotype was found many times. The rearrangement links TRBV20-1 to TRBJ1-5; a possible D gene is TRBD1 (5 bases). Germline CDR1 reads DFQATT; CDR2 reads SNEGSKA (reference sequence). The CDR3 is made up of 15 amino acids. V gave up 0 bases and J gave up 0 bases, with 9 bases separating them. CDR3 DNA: TGCAGTGCTAGAGATCGACAGTATAGCAATCAGCCCCAGCATTTT. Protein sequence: CSARDRQYSNQPQHF.

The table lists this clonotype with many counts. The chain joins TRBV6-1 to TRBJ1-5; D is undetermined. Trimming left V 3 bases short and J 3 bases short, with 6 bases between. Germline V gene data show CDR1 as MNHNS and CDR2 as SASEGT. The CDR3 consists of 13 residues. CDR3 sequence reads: CASSERDNQPQHF. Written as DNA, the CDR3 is TGTGCCAGCAGTGAGAGGGACAATCAGCCCCAGCATTTT.

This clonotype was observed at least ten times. The DNA for the CDR3 is TGCAGCGTTGATTGGCAGGGGGTGGATACGCAGTATTTT. It codes for CSVDWQGVDTQYF. This chain connects TRBV29-1 to TRBJ2-3; 7 bases line up with TRBD1. This CDR3 has 13 amino acids. Looked up from germline, CDR1 is SQVTM and CDR2 is ANQGSEA. V lost 3 bases to trimming and J lost 6 bases; unmatched junction nucleotides: 6.

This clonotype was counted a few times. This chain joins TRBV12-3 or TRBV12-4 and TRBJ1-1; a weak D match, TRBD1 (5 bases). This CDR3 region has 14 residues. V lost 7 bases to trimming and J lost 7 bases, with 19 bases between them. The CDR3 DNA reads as TGTGCCAGCAAAGCTCCAGGGTTGGGAGTTGAAGCTTTCTTT. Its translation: CASKAPGLGVEAFF.

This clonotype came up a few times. The CDR3 is CAISGSPETQYF. The CDR3, as DNA: TGTGCCATCAGTGGAAGCCCAGAGACCCAGTACTTC. The chain links TRBV10-3 to TRBJ2-5; D is unresolved. The CDR3 extends over 12 amino acids. Trimming stripped 4 bases from V and 4 bases from J, with 7 bases between. Germline-derived CDR1 and CDR2 are ENHRY and SYGVKD.

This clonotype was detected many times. CDR3: CASNPNTGSPSYEQYF. The CDR3 region has the DNA TGTGCCAGCAACCCGAATACTGGATCCCCCTCCTACGAGCAGTACTTC. The chain recombines TRBV6-1 with TRBJ2-7, with D hard to call. Germline V gene data show CDR1 as MNHNS and CDR2 as SASEGT. The V gene lost 7 bases and the J gene lost 0 bases, with 19 bases spanning the gap. CDR3 length: 16 residues.

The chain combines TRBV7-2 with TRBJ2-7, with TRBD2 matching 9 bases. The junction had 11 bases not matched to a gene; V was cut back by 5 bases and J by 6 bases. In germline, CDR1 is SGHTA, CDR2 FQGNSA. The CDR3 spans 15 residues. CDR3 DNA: TGTGCCAGCAGCGTATTAGCGGGGGTCCTGGGCGAGCAGTACTTC. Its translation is CASSVLAGVLGEQYF.

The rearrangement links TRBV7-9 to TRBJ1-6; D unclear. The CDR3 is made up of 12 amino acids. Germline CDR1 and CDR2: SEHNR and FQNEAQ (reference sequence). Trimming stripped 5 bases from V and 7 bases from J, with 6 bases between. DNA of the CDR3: TGTGCCAGCAGCCCGCAGAATTCACCCCTCCACTTT. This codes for CASSPQNSPLHF. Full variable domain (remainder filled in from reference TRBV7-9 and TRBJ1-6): DTGVSQNPRHKITKRGQNVTFRCDPISEHNRLYWYRQTLGQGPEFLTYFQNEAQLEKSRLLSDRFSAERPKGSFSTLEIQRTEQGDSAMYLCASSPQNSPLHFGNGTRLTVT.

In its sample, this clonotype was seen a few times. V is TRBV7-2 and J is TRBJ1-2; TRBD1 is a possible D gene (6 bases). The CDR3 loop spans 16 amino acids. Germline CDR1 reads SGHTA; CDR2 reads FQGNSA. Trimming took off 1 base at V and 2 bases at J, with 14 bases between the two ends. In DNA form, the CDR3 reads TGTGCCAGCAGCTTAGGGGGGCGGGAGGAGAACTATGGCTACACCTTC. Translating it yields CASSLGGREENYGYTF.

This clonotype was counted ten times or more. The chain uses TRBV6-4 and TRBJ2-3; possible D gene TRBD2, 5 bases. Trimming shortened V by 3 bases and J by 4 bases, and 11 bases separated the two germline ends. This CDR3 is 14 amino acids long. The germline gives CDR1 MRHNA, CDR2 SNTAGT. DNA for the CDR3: TGTGCCAGCAGTGAGGCGGGTAGGGCAGATACGCAGTATTTT. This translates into CASSEAGRADTQYF.

CDR3 loop: CASGRLASEQFF. The CDR3 nucleotides are TGTGCCAGCGGGAGACTAGCGTCCGAGCAGTTCTTC. The chain is built from TRBV13 and TRBJ2-1, with 8 bases identical to TRBD2. The J segment lost 10 bases and the V segment lost 8 bases, leaving 7 bases of the junction unmatched. The V gene's germline CDR1 is PRHDT and CDR2 FYEKMQ (reference sequence). CDR3 length: 12 amino acids.

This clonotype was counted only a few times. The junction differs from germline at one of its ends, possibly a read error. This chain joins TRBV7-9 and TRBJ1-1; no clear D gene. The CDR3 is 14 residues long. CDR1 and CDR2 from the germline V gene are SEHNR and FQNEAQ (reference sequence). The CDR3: CASSIAGARAEAFF. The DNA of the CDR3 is TGTGCCAGCAGCATAGCGGGAGCGCGGGCTGAAGCTTTCTTT.

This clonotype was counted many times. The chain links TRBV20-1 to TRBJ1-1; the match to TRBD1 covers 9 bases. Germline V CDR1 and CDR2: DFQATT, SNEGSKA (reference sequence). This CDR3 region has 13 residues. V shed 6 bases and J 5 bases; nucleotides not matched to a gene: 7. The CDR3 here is CSALGQGRTEAFF. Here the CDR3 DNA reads TGCAGTGCCTTAGGACAGGGGAGGACTGAAGCTTTCTTT.

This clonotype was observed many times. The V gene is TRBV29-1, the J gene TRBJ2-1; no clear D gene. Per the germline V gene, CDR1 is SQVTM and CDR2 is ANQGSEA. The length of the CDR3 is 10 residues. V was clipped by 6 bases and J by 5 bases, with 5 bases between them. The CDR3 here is CSVGNNEQFF. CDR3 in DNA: TGCAGCGTGGGGAACAATGAGCAGTTCTTC.

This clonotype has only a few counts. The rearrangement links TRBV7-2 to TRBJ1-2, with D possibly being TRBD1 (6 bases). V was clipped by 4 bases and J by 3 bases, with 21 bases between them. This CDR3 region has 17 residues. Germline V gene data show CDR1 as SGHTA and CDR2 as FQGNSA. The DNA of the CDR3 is TGTGCCAGCAGCTCCGACGTGGGACACCCACGGGACTATGGCTACACCTTC. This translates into CASSSDVGHPRDYGYTF.